This record concerns one T cell receptor (beta chain) sequence. This entry is derived from a study of chemoradiotherapy in HPV16-positive cancers. As for the study in general: Candidate HPV-specific clones and shared TCR motifs came from a couple of HPV16-positive patients.

Assay used: immunoSEQ multiplex PCR; TCRdb lists only in-frame clones, some missing. The table shows some 13,000 clones, with about four fifths occurring only once. Sample acquisition took place from a patient who underwent chemoradiotherapy. The source is a human donor with HPV-associated anogenital cancer.

The CDR3: CASSPLGGREAFF. CDR3 sequence (DNA): TGTGCCAGTAGTCCCCTTGGGGGGAGAGAGGCTTTCTTT. The rearrangement uses TRBV19 and TRBJ1-1; D perhaps matches TRBD1 (5 bases). In germline, CDR1 is LNHDA, CDR2 SQIVND (reference sequence). This CDR3 spans 13 amino acids. The germline V and J ends were trimmed by 5 bases and 11 bases, with 18 bases remaining between them. Full variable domain (rest looked up from reference TRBV19 and TRBJ1-1): DGGITQSPKYLFRKEGQNVTLSCEQNLNHDAMYWYRQDPGQGLRLIYYSQIVNDFQKGDIAEGYSVSREKKESFPLTVTSAQKNPTAFYLCASSPLGGREAFFGQGTRLTVV.